The 28 T cell receptor beta chains below all came from one sample that was sequenced in a study of beta chain features in type 1 diabetes. The entirety of the isolated RNA underwent reverse transcription, so expressed TCRB transcripts were sequenced. Only in-frame clones appear in the TCRdb table, and some are missing; sequencing was by immunoSEQ multiplex PCR. The data show approximately 44,000 clones, 51% seen once. Sample: Tregs from blood. These receptors all stem from a woman between 18 and 29 years old in good health.

The genes are TRBV19 and TRBJ1-5; D is possibly TRBD1 (6 bases). CDR1 LNHDA and CDR2 SQIVND come from the germline V gene (reference sequence). CDR3 length: 13 residues. Trimming left V 11 bases short and J 5 bases short, with 16 bases between. This CDR3 is CASLGQGHQPQHF. The CDR3 DNA sequence: TGTGCCTCTTTGGGGCAGGGGCATCAGCCCCAGCATTTT.

The J gene is TRBJ2-1, the V gene TRBV7-3; perhaps TRBD2 as D (5 bases). The CDR3 covers 14 residues. The V end was cut by 2 bases, the J end by 7 bases, with 12 bases between. Germline V lookup: CDR1 SGHTA, CDR2 FQGTGA. The chain's CDR3 is CASSLFGMANEQFF. DNA for the CDR3: TGTGCCAGCAGCTTATTCGGGATGGCTAATGAGCAGTTCTTC.

The chain joins TRBV6-5 to TRBJ1-2; D gene ambiguous. Per the germline V gene, CDR1 is MNHEY and CDR2 is SVGAGI. The length of the CDR3 is 15 residues. Trimming shortened V by 2 bases and J by 2 bases, and 12 bases separated the two germline ends. The CDR3 spells CASSYATWSNYGYTF. CDR3 DNA: TGTGCCAGCAGTTACGCGACATGGTCGAACTATGGCTACACCTTC.

The CDR3, as DNA: TGTGCCAGCAGCTTAGACTCTCTCGAGACCATATATTTT. Protein sequence: CASSLDSLETIYF. This chain joins TRBV7-2 and TRBJ1-3, with no clear D. The CDR3 consists of 13 residues. Germline-derived CDR1 and CDR2 are SGHTA and FQGNSA. With 1 base removed from V and 10 bases from J, the gap between germline ends came to 11 bases.

This clone was seen more than once but under ten times. The chain joins TRBV4-3 to TRBJ2-7, with D possibly matching TRBD2 (5 bases). V dropped 2 bases and J dropped 4 bases, with 12 bases sitting between them. Germline V CDR1 and CDR2: LGHNA, YSLEER. The CDR3 totals 14 residues. The CDR3 DNA follows: TGCGCCAGCAGCCAAAGGAGGAGCCCTTACGAGCAGTACTTC. Protein: CASSQRRSPYEQYF.

The chain carries TRBV9 and TRBJ2-3; TRBD2 is a possible D gene (5 bases). Germline V gene lookup returns CDR1 SGDLS and CDR2 YYNGEE. Trimming removed 0 bases from V and 0 bases from J, with 8 bases in between. The CDR3 has 15 amino acids. The chain's CDR3 is CASSVAWTSTDTQYF. The DNA of the CDR3 is TGTGCCAGCAGCGTAGCGTGGACTAGCACAGATACGCAGTATTTT.

This clone was detected a few times. J is TRBJ2-7 and V is TRBV5-1; TRBD1 is a possible D gene (5 bases). The V gene's germline CDR1 is SGHRS and CDR2 YFSETQ. This CDR3 is built from 15 residues. V was shortened by 0 bases and J by 2 bases, with 12 bases between the two germline ends. CDR3 residues: CASSLVTAPPYEQYF. The CDR3 DNA sequence: TGCGCCAGCAGCTTGGTGACAGCCCCTCCCTACGAGCAGTACTTC.

A few counts support this clone. CDR3: CASSETGRAGQPQHF. Here the CDR3 DNA reads TGTGCCAGCAGTGAAACAGGGAGGGCCGGTCAGCCCCAGCATTTT. This chain uses TRBV6-1 with TRBJ1-5; weak D call: TRBD1 (6 bases). Trimming took off 2 bases at V and 6 bases at J, with 14 bases between the two ends. The CDR3 length is 15 residues. Per germline, CDR1 MNHNS and CDR2 SASEGT.

The chain carries TRBV25-1 and TRBJ1-3; D possibly corresponds to TRBD1 (5 bases). Germline V gives CDR1 MGHDK, CDR2 SYGVNS. The CDR3 is made up of 15 amino acids. V lost 6 bases and J 4 bases, leaving 16 bases between the germline ends. CDR3 loop: CASSSRAGLGNTIYF. The DNA for the CDR3 is TGTGCCAGCAGCTCTCGGGCAGGGTTGGGAAACACCATATATTTT. Together with reference TRBV25-1 and TRBJ1-3, the CDR3 gives the full variable domain: EADIYQTPRYLVIGTGKKITLECSQTMGHDKMYWYQQDPGMELHLIHYSYGVNSTEKGDLSSESTVSRIRTEHFPLTLESARPSHTSQYLCASSSRAGLGNTIYFGEGSWLTVV.

The CDR3 loop reads CASSITGLAGANEQFF. The CDR3 nucleotides are TGTGCCAGTAGTATTACAGGACTAGCGGGAGCCAATGAGCAGTTCTTC. This chain joins TRBV19 and TRBJ2-1, with 13 bases fitting TRBD2. This CDR3 is 16 amino acids long. V was clipped by 3 bases and J by 6 bases; unmatched bases: 5. Germline CDR1 reads LNHDA; CDR2 reads SQIVND (reference sequence).

The V and J genes are TRBV4-1 and TRBJ2-5; tentative D call: TRBD1 (7 bases). Trimming pared 4 bases from V and 4 bases from J, leaving 16 bases between. Germline lookup yields CDR1 MGHRA and CDR2 YSYEKL. The CDR3 sequence is 15 residues long. CDR3 sequence reads: CASSPPSRGVETQYF. CDR3 in DNA: TGCGCCAGCAGCCCGCCCTCCAGGGGGGTAGAGACCCAGTACTTC.

The chain couples TRBV27 to TRBJ2-1; 9 nucleotides match TRBD2. The germline V gene has CDR1 MNHEY and CDR2 SMNVEV (reference sequence). This CDR3 is 18 amino acids long. V trimming: 2 bases; J trimming: 0 bases; junction bases outside the gene matches: 8. CDR3 bases: TGTGCCAGCAGTTTAAATAGCGGGAGTCAACTCTCCTACAATGAGCAGTTCTTC. It translates to CASSLNSGSQLSYNEQFF.

The V gene is TRBV27, the J gene TRBJ1-1; no firm D call. The germline CDR1 and CDR2 sequences are MNHEY and SMNVEV (reference sequence). Trimming pared 2 bases from V and 2 bases from J, leaving 9 bases between. The CDR3 runs to 14 residues. The CDR3 DNA follows: TGTGCCAGCAGTTTAGGTCTACTCAACACTGAAGCTTTCTTT. Protein: CASSLGLLNTEAFF.

This clone was picked up a small number of times. The chain uses TRBV28 and TRBJ2-1; no reliable D call. Between the trimmed V and J ends, which lost 2 bases and 4 bases, there was a span of 3 bases. This CDR3 comprises 12 residues. Germline assignment: CDR1 MDHEN and CDR2 SYDVKM. CDR3 protein: CASSLEYNEQFF. In DNA, the CDR3 is TGTGCCAGCAGTTTAGAGTACAATGAGCAGTTCTTC.

V gene TRBV30 combines with J gene TRBJ1-1; D is unclear. This CDR3 is built from 12 residues. Germline loops: CDR1 GTSNPN, CDR2 SVGIG (reference sequence). Trimming left V 4 bases short and J 7 bases short, with 13 bases between. The CDR3, as DNA: TGTGCCTGGACACTACACAAGAATGAAGCTTTCTTT. This codes for CAWTLHKNEAFF.

The V and J genes are TRBV9 and TRBJ2-3; 9 bases match TRBD2. The germline gives CDR1 SGDLS, CDR2 YYNGEE. The CDR3 sequence is 18 residues long. V was clipped by 4 bases and J by 0 bases; unmatched bases: 12. The DNA for the CDR3 is TGTGCCAGCAGCCGCTTGGGGGGGACTAGCACTAGCACAGATACGCAGTATTTT. Amino acids: CASSRLGGTSTSTDTQYF. Complete variable domain (other parts from reference TRBV9 and TRBJ2-3): DSGVTQTPKHLITATGQRVTLRCSPRSGDLSVYWYQQSLDQGLQFLIQYYNGEERAKGNILERFSAQQFPDLHSELNLSSLELGDSALYFCASSRLGGTSTSTDTQYFGPGTRLTVL.

V is TRBV5-1 and J is TRBJ1-1, with a weak D call TRBD1 (5 bases). Trimming shortened V by 7 bases and J by 0 bases, and 13 bases separated the two germline ends. This CDR3 comprises 14 residues. From germline, CDR1 is SGHRS and CDR2 YFSETQ. CDR3 amino acids: CASGTGSVNTEAFF. CDR3 nucleotide sequence: TGCGCCAGCGGGACCGGGAGTGTGAACACTGAAGCTTTCTTT.

The chain couples TRBV14 to TRBJ2-3; D is possibly TRBD2 (5 bases). Germline V gene data show CDR1 as SGHDN and CDR2 as FVKESK. Trimming shortened V by 3 bases and J by 2 bases, and 12 bases separated the two germline ends. This CDR3 is 15 amino acids long. CDR3 in amino acids: CASSHTRRATDTQYF. CDR3 in DNA: TGTGCCAGCAGCCATACAAGGCGGGCCACAGATACGCAGTATTTT. Supplemented by reference TRBV14 and TRBJ2-3, the full variable domain reads EAGVTQFPSHSVIEKGQTVTLRCDPISGHDNLYWYRRVMGKEIKFLLHFVKESKQDESGMPNNRFLAERTGGTYSTLKVQPAELEDSGVYFCASSHTRRATDTQYFGPGTRLTVL.

V gene TRBV29-1 combines with J gene TRBJ2-7, with D perhaps TRBD1 or TRBD2 (6 bases each). Per germline, CDR1 SQVTM and CDR2 ANQGSEA. V lost 8 bases and J lost 3, with 14 bases in between. The CDR3 is made up of 12 amino acids. The CDR3 region is CSIGGGNYEQYF. For the CDR3, the DNA is TGCAGCATTGGGGGCGGGAACTACGAGCAGTACTTC.

J is TRBJ1-2 and V is TRBV19, with D perhaps TRBD1 (6 bases). Germline-derived CDR1 and CDR2 are LNHDA and SQIVND (reference sequence). The CDR3 totals 13 residues. Trimming left V 10 bases short and J 6 bases short, with 18 bases between. Here the CDR3 DNA reads TGTGCCACCCTGAGTTGGGGGCTACATGGCTACACCTTC. Encoded protein: CATLSWGLHGYTF. Variable domain in full (rest from reference TRBV19 and TRBJ1-2): DGGITQSPKYLFRKEGQNVTLSCEQNLNHDAMYWYRQDPGQGLRLIYYSQIVNDFQKGDIAEGYSVSREKKESFPLTVTSAQKNPTAFYLCATLSWGLHGYTFGSGTRLTVV.

This clone was observed a few times. V gene TRBV27 combines with J gene TRBJ2-7, with 13 positions matching TRBD2. The V and J ends lost 4 bases and 2 bases, in that order; junction bases with no gene match: 14. The CDR3 has 19 amino acids. CDR1 is MNHEY and CDR2 is SMNVEV in the germline V gene (reference sequence). For the CDR3, the DNA is TGTGCCAGCAGTTCCCCCACCGGGACTAGCGGGACTCGGGCCTACGAGCAGTACTTC. It encodes CASSSPTGTSGTRAYEQYF.

The chain has TRBV5-4 and TRBJ2-2, with 9 nucleotides matching TRBD2. Trimming took 5 bases from V and 5 from J; bases not matched to a gene: 1. CDR1 and CDR2 from the germline V gene are SGHNT and YYREEE (reference sequence). The length of the CDR3 is 13 residues. The CDR3 here is CASRLAGTGELFF. The CDR3 DNA is TGTGCCAGCAGGCTAGCGGGAACCGGGGAGCTGTTTTTT.

The rearrangement links TRBV5-1 to TRBJ2-2; 9 nucleotides agree with TRBD1. V gave up 4 bases and J gave up 4 bases; unmatched junction bases: 8. The CDR3 has 16 amino acids. Germline lookup yields CDR1 SGHRS and CDR2 YFSETQ. CDR3 sequence: CASSPRDRVGTGELFF. CDR3 bases: TGCGCCAGCAGCCCTAGGGACAGGGTCGGCACCGGGGAGCTGTTTTTT. Looking up the rest from reference TRBV5-1 and TRBJ2-2 gives the full variable domain: KAGVTQTPRYLIKTRGQQVTLSCSPISGHRSVSWYQQTPGQGLQFLFEYFSETQRNKGNFPGRFSGRQFSNSRSEMNVSTLELGDSALYLCASSPRDRVGTGELFFGEGSRLTVL.

The rearrangement links TRBV5-1 to TRBJ2-5, with D tentatively TRBD1 (6 bases). V shed 4 bases and J shed 1 base, with 11 bases lying between them. Germline values: CDR1 SGHRS, CDR2 YFSETQ. This CDR3 spans 14 amino acids. CDR3 loop: CASSVGTTQETQYF. Here the CDR3 DNA reads TGCGCCAGCAGCGTCGGGACAACCCAAGAGACCCAGTACTTC.

V and J are TRBV28 and TRBJ1-5; D is possibly TRBD1 (6 bases). Germline CDR1 and CDR2: MDHEN and SYDVKM. CDR3 size: 13 residues. Trimming stripped 7 bases from V and 9 bases from J, with 16 bases between. CDR3 in DNA: TGTGCCAGCACCCCGGACAGCCTCCGGCCCCAGCATTTT. Translating gives CASTPDSLRPQHF.

V gene TRBV10-3 combines with J gene TRBJ1-1; no firm D call. The germline V gene has CDR1 ENHRY and CDR2 SYGVKD. V was pared by 6 bases and J by 6 bases, with 17 bases between. This CDR3 is built from 14 residues. In DNA form, the CDR3 reads TGTGCCATCAGCCCGATCTCCCCCGGGGCTGAAGCTTTCTTT. Its protein product is CAISPISPGAEAFF.

This clone has a single count. J is TRBJ2-4 and V is TRBV6-5; no clear D. Trimming removed 2 bases at V and 5 bases at J, with 13 bases between. The CDR3 is made up of 15 amino acids. The V gene's germline CDR1 is MNHEY and CDR2 SVGAGI. CDR3 DNA: TGTGCCAGCAGTTACGCCCCAGGTTTTGAAAACATTCAGTACTTC. This codes for CASSYAPGFENIQYF.

The chain is built from TRBV5-8 and TRBJ2-5; weak D call: TRBD2 (5 bases). Germline V gene data show CDR1 as SGHTS and CDR2 as YDEGEE. CDR3 length: 14 amino acids. The V and J ends lost 4 bases and 8 bases respectively, with 18 bases between them. CDR3 coding DNA: TGTGCCAGCAGCGGCCGGGGTACCGCTTCCACCCAGTACTTC. Protein product: CASSGRGTASTQYF.